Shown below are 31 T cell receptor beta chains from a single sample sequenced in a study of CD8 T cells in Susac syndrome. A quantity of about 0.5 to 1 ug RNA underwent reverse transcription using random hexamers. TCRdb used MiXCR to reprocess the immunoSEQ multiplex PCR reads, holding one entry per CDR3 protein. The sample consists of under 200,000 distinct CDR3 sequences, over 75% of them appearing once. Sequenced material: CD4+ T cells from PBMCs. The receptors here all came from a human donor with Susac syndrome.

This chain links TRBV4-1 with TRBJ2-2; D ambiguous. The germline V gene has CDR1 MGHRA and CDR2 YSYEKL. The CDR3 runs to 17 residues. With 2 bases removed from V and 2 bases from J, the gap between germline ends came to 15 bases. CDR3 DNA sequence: TGCGCCAGCAGCCAATTTTATTCCGGCTCTAACACCGGGGAGCTGTTTTTT. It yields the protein CASSQFYSGSNTGELFF.

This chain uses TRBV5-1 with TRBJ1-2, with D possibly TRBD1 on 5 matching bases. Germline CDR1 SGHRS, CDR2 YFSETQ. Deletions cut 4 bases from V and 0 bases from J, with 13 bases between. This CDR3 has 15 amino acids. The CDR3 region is CASSPVGGTNYGYTF. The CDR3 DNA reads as TGCGCCAGCAGCCCGGTCGGGGGGACTAACTATGGCTACACCTTC.

CDR3 protein: CASSLGQGEKLFF. The CDR3 region has the DNA TGCGCCAGCAGCTTGGGACAGGGGGAAAAACTGTTTTTT. The J gene is TRBJ1-4, the V gene TRBV5-1; the match to TRBD1 covers 8 bases. Germline CDR1 reads SGHRS; CDR2 reads YFSETQ. V trimming: 0 bases; J trimming: 8 bases; junction bases outside the gene matches: 0. The CDR3 runs 13 residues.

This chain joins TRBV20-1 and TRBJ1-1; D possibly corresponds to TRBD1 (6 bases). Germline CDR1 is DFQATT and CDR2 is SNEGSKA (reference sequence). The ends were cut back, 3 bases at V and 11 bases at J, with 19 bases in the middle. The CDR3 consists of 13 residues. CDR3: CSARSWGTSDAFF. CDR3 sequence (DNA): TGCAGTGCTAGGTCGTGGGGGACATCGGATGCTTTCTTT.

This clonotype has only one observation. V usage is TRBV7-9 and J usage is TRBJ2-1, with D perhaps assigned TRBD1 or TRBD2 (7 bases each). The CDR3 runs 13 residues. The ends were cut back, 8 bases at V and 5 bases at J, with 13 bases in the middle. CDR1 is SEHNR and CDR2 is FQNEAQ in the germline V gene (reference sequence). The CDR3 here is CASGEGAHNEQFF. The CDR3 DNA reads TGTGCCAGCGGGGAGGGGGCCCACAATGAGCAGTTCTTC.

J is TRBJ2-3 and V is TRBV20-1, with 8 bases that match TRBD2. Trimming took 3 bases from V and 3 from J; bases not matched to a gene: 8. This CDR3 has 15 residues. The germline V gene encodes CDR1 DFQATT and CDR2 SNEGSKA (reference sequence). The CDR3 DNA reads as TGCAGTGCTAGGAGCGTAGCGGGGACGACAGATACGCAGTATTTT. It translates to CSARSVAGTTDTQYF.

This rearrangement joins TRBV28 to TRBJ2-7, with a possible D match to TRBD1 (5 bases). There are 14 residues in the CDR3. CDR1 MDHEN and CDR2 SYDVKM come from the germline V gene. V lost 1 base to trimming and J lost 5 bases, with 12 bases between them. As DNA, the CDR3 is TGTGCCAGCAGTTTATCAGGGTATAGCAACGAGCAGTACTTC. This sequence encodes CASSLSGYSNEQYF. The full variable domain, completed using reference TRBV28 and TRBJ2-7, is DVKVTQSSRYLVKRTGEKVFLECVQDMDHENMFWYRQDPGLGLRLIYFSYDVKMKEKGDIPEGYSVSREKKERFSLILESASTNQTSMYLCASSLSGYSNEQYFGPGTRLTVT.

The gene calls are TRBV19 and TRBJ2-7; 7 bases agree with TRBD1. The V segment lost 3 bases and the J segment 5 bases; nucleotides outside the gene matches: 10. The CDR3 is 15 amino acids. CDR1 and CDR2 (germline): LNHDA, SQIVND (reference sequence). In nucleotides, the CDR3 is TGTGCCAGTAGTATTTCGGTCGCAGGGGGTAACGAGCAGTACTTC. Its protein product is CASSISVAGGNEQYF.

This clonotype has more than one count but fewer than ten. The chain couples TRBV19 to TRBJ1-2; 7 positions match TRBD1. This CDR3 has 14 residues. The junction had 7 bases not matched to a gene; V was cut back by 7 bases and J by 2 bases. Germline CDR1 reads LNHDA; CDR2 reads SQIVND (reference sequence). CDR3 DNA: TGTGCCAGTACTTGGTTGGACAGGAACTATGGCTACACCTTC. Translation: CASTWLDRNYGYTF.

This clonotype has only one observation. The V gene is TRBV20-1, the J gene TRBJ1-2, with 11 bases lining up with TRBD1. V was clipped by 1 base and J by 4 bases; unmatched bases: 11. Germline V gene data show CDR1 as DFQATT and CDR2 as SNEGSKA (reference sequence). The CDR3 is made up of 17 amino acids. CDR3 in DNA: TGCAGTGCTAGAGGCCCACCAGGACAGGGGGCGACCTATGGCTACACCTTC. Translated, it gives CSARGPPGQGATYGYTF.

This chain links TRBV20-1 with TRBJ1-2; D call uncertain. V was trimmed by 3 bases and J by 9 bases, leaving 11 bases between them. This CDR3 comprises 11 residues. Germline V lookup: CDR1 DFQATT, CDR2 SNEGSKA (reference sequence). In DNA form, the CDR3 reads TGCAGTGCTAGGGCAGGAGAACGCTACACCTTC. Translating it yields CSARAGERYTF.

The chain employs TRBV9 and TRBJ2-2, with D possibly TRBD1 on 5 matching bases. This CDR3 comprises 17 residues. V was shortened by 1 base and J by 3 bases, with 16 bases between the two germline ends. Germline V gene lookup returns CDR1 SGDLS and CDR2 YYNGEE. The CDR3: CASSVNSRPGYTGELFF. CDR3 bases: TGTGCCAGCAGCGTAAACTCTCGGCCAGGGTACACCGGGGAGCTGTTTTTT.

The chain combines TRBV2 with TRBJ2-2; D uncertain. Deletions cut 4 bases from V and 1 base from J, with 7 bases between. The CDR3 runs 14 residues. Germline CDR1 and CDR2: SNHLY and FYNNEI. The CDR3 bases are TGTGCCAGCAGTGCGTCAGGGAACACCGGGGAGCTGTTTTTT. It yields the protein CASSASGNTGELFF.

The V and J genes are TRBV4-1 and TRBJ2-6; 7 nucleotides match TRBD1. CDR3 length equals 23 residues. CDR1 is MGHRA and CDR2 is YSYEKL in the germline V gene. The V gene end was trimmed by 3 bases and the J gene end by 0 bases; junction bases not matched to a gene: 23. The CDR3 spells CASSHPIIRDSKSLGSGANVLTF. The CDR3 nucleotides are TGCGCCAGCAGCCATCCCATAATCCGGGACAGCAAATCCCTCGGCTCTGGGGCCAACGTCCTGACTTTC.

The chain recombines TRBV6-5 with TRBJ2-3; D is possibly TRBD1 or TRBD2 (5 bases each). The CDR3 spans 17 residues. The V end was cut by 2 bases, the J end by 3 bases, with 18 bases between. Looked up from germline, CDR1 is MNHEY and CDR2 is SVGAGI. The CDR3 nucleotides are TGTGCCAGCAGTTACGGGACGGGGCCAAGGGGTACAGATACGCAGTATTTT. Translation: CASSYGTGPRGTDTQYF.

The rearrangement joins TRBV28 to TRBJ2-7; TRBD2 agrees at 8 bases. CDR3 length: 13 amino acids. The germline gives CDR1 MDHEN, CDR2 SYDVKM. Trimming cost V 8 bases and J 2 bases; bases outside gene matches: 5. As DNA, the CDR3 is TGTGCCAGCGGCACGGGGGGGGCCTACGAGCAGTACTTC. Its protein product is CASGTGGAYEQYF.

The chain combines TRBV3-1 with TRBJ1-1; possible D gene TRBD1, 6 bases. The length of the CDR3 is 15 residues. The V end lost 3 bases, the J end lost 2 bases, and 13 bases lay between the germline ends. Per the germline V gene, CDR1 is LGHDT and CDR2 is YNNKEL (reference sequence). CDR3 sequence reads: CASSHWDKKNTEAFF. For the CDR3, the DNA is TGTGCCAGCAGCCACTGGGACAAGAAAAACACTGAAGCTTTCTTT.

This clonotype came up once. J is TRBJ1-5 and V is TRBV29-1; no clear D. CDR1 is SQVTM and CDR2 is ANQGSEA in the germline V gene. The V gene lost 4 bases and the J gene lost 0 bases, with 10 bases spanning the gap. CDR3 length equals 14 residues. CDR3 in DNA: TGCAGCGTTGGCAGTCGAAATAGCAATCAGCCCCAGCATTTT. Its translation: CSVGSRNSNQPQHF.

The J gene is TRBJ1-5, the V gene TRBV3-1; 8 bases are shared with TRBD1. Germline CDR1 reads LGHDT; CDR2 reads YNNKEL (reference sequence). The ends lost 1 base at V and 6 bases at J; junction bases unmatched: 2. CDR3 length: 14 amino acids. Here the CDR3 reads CASSQAGGSQPQHF. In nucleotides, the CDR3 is TGTGCCAGCAGCCAAGCAGGGGGCAGTCAGCCCCAGCATTTT.

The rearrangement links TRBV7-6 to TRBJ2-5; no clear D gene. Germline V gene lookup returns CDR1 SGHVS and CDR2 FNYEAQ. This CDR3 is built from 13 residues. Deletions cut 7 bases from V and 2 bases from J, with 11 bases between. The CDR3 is CASNRLGQETQYF. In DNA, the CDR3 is TGTGCCAGCAATCGATTGGGTCAAGAGACCCAGTACTTC.

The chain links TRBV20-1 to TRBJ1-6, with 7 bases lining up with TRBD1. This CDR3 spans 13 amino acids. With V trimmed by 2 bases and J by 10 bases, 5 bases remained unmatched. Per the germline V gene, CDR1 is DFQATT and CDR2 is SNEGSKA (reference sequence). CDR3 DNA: TGCAGTGCTAGAACAGGGGTAGAATCACCCCTCCACTTT. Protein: CSARTGVESPLHF.

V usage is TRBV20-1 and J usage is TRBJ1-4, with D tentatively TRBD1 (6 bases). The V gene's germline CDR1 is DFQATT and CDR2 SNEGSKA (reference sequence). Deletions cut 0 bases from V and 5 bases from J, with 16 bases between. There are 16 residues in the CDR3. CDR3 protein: CSARDDRGTLNEKLFF. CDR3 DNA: TGCAGTGCTAGAGATGATAGGGGGACACTAAATGAAAAACTGTTTTTT.

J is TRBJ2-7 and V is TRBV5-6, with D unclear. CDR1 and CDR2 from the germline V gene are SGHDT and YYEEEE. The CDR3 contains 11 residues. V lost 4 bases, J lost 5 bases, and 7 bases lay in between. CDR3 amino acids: CASSDEDEQYF. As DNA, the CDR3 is TGTGCCAGCAGCGATGAGGACGAGCAGTACTTC.

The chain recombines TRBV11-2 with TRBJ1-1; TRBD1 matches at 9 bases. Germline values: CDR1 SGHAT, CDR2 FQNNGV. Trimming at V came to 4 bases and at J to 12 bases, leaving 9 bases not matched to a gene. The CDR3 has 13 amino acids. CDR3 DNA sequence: TGTGCCAGCAGCTCAACCGGGACAGGGACTTCTTTCTTT. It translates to CASSSTGTGTSFF.

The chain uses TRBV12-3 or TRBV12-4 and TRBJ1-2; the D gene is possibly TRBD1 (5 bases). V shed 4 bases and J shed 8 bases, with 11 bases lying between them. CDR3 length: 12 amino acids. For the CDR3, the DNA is TGTGCCAGCAGTTCAAGGGACGGCGGCTACACCTTC. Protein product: CASSSRDGGYTF.

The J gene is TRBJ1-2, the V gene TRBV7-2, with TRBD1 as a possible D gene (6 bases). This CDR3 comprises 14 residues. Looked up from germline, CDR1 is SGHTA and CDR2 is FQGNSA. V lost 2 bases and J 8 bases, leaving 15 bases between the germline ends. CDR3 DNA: TGTGCCAGCAGCTTACGCCAAGCAGGGGAAGGCTACACCTTC. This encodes CASSLRQAGEGYTF.

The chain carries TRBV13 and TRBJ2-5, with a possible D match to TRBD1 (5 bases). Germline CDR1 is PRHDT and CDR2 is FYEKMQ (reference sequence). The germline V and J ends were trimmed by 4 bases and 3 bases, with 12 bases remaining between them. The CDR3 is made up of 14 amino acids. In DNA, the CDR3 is TGTGCCAGCAGCTCCTTATCCAGGGAAGAGACCCAGTACTTC. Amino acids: CASSSLSREETQYF.

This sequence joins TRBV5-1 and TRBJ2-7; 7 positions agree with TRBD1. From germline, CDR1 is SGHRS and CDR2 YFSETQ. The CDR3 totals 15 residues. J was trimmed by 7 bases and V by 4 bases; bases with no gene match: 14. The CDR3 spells CASSAWDRDLLEQYF. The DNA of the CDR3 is TGCGCCAGCAGCGCCTGGGACAGAGATCTTTTAGAGCAGTACTTC.

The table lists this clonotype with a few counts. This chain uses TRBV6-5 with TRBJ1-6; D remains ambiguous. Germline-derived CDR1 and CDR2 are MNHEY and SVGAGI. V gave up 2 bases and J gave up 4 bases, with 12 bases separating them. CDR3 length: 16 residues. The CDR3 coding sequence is TGTGCCAGCAGTTACACAATCCCTGAATATAATTCACCCCTCCACTTT. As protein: CASSYTIPEYNSPLHF.

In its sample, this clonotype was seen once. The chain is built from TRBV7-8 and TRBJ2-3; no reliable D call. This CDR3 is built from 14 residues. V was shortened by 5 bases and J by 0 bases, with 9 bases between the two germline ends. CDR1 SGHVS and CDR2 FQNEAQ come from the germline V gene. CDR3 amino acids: CASSKMTSTDTQYF. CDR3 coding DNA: TGTGCCAGCAGCAAGATGACTAGCACAGATACGCAGTATTTT.

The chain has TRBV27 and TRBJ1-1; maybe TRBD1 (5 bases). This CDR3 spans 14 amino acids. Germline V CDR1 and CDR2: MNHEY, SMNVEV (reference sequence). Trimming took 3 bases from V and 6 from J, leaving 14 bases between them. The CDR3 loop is CASSLGVDGSEAFF. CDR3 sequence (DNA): TGTGCCAGCAGTTTGGGGGTTGACGGCTCTGAAGCTTTCTTT.